This TCR beta chain was found in a study of cytotoxic CD8 clonotypes in ibrutinib-treated CLL. Study overall: Among the patients, roughly ten presented as relapsed/refractory and about 14 as treatment-naive; around 17 showed unmutated IGHV.

Study-wide findings and caveats: Clonality rose at ibrutinib response, held steady in sustained remission, and fell toward baseline at progression.

CDR3 size: 16 residues. Germline V gene lookup returns CDR1 SGDLS and CDR2 YYNGEE. V shed 3 bases and J shed 5 bases, with 20 bases lying between them. Measured with immunoSEQ multiplex PCR; TCRdb has only the in-frame clones, and not every one. The sample includes roughly 160,000 clones, approximately 80% of them seen just once. As concerns this clone: The target antigen is unknown.

PBMCs were cryopreserved, and roughly 2.2 micrograms of genomic DNA from them went into TCR beta libraries. The specimen comprised PBMCs, sampled after 24 months of ibrutinib treatment. This sequence was found in a human donor with chronic lymphocytic leukemia. This chain connects TRBV9 to TRBJ1-1, with TRBD1 as a possible D gene (6 bases). The CDR3 nucleotides read TGTGCCAGCAGCGCGCCCTCGGGGGGGGCGCGGACTGAAGCTTTCTTT. Protein product: CASSAPSGGARTEAFF.